A single sample gave rise to the 3 T cell receptor beta chains below, sequenced in a study of blood T cells in healthy people across ages. The use of a sample-barcoded 5' primer and a J-beta primer mix characterized a second PCR of roughly 7 to 11 cycles. MiXCR, run by TCRdb on the 5' RACE reads, gives a single entry per CDR3 protein. Here the sample spans approximately 770,000 distinct CDR3 sequences, 58% being singletons. The sequencing input was blood. The receptors come from a man aged 25-40 years in good health.

This clonotype has just a few counts. The chain uses TRBV9 and TRBJ1-2; D gene ambiguous. This CDR3 has 14 residues. Trimming cost V 4 bases and J 4 bases, with 14 bases left between them. Germline CDR1 and CDR2: SGDLS and YYNGEE. CDR3: CASSPQRAAYGYTF. The CDR3 DNA sequence: TGTGCCAGCAGCCCCCAAAGGGCGGCCTATGGCTACACCTTC.

The chain links TRBV12-3 or TRBV12-4 to TRBJ2-7; TRBD2 matches 10 bases. The V gene end was trimmed by 3 bases and the J gene end by 5 bases; junction bases not matched to a gene: 13. The CDR3 loop spans 17 amino acids. The CDR3: CASSFGGKRLAGHEQYF. The CDR3 DNA is TGTGCCAGCAGTTTCGGGGGGAAGAGACTAGCGGGCCACGAGCAGTACTTC.

The chain links TRBV7-2 to TRBJ2-7; tentatively, D is TRBD1 or TRBD2 (5 bases each). V gave up 5 bases and J gave up 4 bases, with 18 bases separating them. The germline V gene has CDR1 SGHTA and CDR2 FQGNSA. The CDR3 consists of 15 residues. The CDR3 DNA reads as TGTGCCAGCAGCCCGATGGGGCTAGCCCCTTACGAGCAGTACTTC. It specifies CASSPMGLAPYEQYF.